This T cell receptor (beta chain) was documented in a study of T cell responses to AZD1222 COVID-19 vaccine. CDR1 is LGHDT and CDR2 is YNNKEL in the germline V gene (reference sequence). Trimming at V came to 4 bases and at J to 7 bases, leaving 8 bases not matched to a gene. The CDR3 loop spans 16 amino acids. This clone was seen once. Its antigen is unknown. Overall study findings and caveats: Clonal diversity may have been underestimated in mostly white British donors. The study sampled repertoires only after the peak T cell response.

Sequenced by immunoSEQ multiplex PCR; TCRdb stores in-frame clones only, minus some. The repertoire holds more than 140,000 clones, with approximately 88% as singletons. The sequences come from peripheral blood, collected on day 0 of MenACWY control vaccination. The receptor comes from an adult in good health. The rearrangement joins TRBV3-1 (or the pseudogene TRBV3-2) to TRBJ1-6, with 9 bases matching TRBD1. CDR3 region: CASSRVTGTGNSPLHF. CDR3 bases: TGTGCCAGCAGCCGAGTTACCGGGACAGGGAATTCACCCCTCCACTTT.